The sequence of this T cell receptor beta chain was determined in a study of T cells after yellow fever vaccination. Study-wide results and caveats: Booster samples showed a return of most primary-vaccination clones (under 97% CD4, about 88% CD8).

With 4 bases removed from V and 11 bases from J, the gap between germline ends came to 14 bases. The germline gives CDR1 MDHEN, CDR2 SYDVKM. The CDR3 covers 12 residues. TCRdb re-derived calls from the 5' RACE reads in MiXCR, one entry per CDR3 protein. The table includes a few hundred thousand distinct CDR3 sequences, around 7.3% detected once. This clonotype has a count of ten or more. Its antigen is still unknown. This rearrangement joins TRBV28 to TRBJ2-5, with unresolved D. The sample was PBMCs, taken about 41 days after the first yellow fever vaccination. This clonotype was obtained from a man younger than 35 who received the YFV17D yellow fever vaccine. This chain's CDR3 is CASSSAGEIQYF. Written as DNA, the CDR3 is TGTGCCAGCAGTTCCGCCGGAGAAATACAGTACTTC.